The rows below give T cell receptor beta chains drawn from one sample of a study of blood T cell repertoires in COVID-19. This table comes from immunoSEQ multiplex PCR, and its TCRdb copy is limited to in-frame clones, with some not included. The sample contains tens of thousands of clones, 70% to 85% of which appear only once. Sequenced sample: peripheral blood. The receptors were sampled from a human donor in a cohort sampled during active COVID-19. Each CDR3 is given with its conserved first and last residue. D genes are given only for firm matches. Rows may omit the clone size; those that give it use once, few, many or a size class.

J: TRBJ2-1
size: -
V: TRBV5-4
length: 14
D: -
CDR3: CASSYRDGRNEQFF
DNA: TGTGCCAGCAGCTACCGGGATGGGAGGAATGAGCAGTTCTTC

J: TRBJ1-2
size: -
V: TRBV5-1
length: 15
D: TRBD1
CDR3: CASSLGQGANYGYTF
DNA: TGCGCCAGCAGCTTGGGACAGGGGGCGAACTATGGCTACACCTTC

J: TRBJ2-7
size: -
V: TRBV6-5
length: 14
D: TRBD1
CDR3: CASLNRGSSYEQYF
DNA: TGTGCCAGCCTTAACAGGGGGAGCTCCTACGAGCAGTACTTC

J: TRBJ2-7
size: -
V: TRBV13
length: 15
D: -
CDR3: CASFTGIRSRYEQYF
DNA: TGTGCCAGCTTTACAGGGATTCGCTCACGATACGAGCAGTACTTC

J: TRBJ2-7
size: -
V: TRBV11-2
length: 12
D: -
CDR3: CASSLPGVGQYF
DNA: TGTGCCAGCAGCTTACCCGGGGTTGGGCAGTACTTC

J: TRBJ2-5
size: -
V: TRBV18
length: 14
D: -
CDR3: CASSPISGEGTQYF
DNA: TGTGCCAGCTCACCGATTTCAGGGGAGGGGACCCAGTACTTC

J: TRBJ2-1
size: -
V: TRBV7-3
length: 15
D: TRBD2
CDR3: CASSLLAGGPNEQFF
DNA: TGTGCCAGCAGCTTACTAGCGGGGGGGCCTAATGAGCAGTTCTTC

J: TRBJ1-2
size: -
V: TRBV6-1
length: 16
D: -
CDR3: CASSERQGLFNYGYTF
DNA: TGTGCCAGCAGTGAACGTCAGGGGTTATTTAACTATGGCTACACCTTC

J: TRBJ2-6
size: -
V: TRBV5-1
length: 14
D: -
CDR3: CASSGQSGANVLTF
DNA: TGCGCCAGCAGCGGACAATCTGGGGCCAACGTCCTGACTTTC

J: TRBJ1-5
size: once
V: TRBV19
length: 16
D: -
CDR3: CASSTQTPGTNQPQHF
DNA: TGTGCCAGTAGTACCCAGACTCCGGGAACTAATCAGCCCCAGCATTTT

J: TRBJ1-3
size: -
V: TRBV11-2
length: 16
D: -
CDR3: CASSLSEVVSGNTIYF
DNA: TGTGCCAGCAGCTTATCAGAGGTTGTCTCTGGAAACACCATATATTTT

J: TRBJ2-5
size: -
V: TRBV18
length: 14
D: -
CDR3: CASSPIRRGETQYF
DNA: TGTGCCAGCTCACCAATCCGGAGAGGAGAGACCCAGTACTTC

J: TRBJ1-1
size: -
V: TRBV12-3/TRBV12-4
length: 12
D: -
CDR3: CASSLTPEGAFF
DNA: TGTGCCAGCAGTTTAACCCCCGAGGGAGCTTTCTTT

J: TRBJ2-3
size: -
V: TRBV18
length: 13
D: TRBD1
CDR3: CASSSTGGDTQYF
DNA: TGTGCCAGCTCATCGACAGGGGGCGATACGCAGTATTTT

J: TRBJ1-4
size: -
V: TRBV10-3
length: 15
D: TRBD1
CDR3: CAISETDRDDGKLFF
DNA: TGTGCCATCAGTGAGACCGACAGGGACGATGGAAAACTGTTTTTT

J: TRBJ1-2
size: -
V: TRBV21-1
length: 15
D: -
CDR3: CASSKLSTGEHGYTF
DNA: TGTGCCAGCAGCAAACTAAGCACAGGGGAACATGGCTACACCTTC

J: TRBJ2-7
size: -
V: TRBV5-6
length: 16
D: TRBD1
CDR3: CASSPYPGQTFYEQYF
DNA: TGTGCCAGCAGCCCATACCCGGGACAGACATTTTACGAGCAGTACTTC

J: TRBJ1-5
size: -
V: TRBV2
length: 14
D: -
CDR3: CASSEANGDQPQHF
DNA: TGTGCCAGCAGTGAAGCCAATGGAGATCAGCCCCAGCATTTT

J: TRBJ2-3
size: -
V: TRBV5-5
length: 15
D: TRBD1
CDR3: CASSLWDRGTDTQYF
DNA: TGTGCCAGCAGCTTATGGGACAGGGGCACAGATACGCAGTATTTT

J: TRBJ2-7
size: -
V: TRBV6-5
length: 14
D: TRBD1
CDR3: CASSYTGGSYEQYF
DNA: TGTGCCAGCAGTTACACAGGGGGATCCTACGAGCAGTACTTC

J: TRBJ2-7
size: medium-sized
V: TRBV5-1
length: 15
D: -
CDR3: CASTLGGGLAYEQYF
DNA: TGCGCCAGCACCCTTGGTGGGGGGTTGGCGTACGAGCAGTACTTC

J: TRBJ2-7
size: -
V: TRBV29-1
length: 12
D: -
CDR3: CSVETVSYEQYF
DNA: TGCAGCGTTGAAACGGTCTCCTACGAGCAGTACTTC

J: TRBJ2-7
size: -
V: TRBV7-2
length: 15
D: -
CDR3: CASSLAGSFSYEQYF
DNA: TGTGCCAGCAGCTTGGCGGGGTCTTTCTCCTACGAGCAGTACTTC

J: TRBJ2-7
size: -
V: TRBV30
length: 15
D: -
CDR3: CAWSRPIGGTYEQYF
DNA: TGTGCCTGGAGTCGCCCTATTGGCGGTACATACGAGCAGTACTTC

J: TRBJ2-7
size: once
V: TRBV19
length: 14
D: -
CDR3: CASSLGRGYYEQYF
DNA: TGTGCCAGTAGTCTAGGGCGGGGCTACTACGAGCAGTACTTC

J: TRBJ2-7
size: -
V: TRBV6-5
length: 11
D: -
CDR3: CASTRGYEQYF
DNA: TGTGCCAGCACGAGGGGGTACGAGCAGTACTTC

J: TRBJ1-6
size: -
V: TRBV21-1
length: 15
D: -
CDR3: CASSHQVLLIPPLHF
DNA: TGTGCCAGCAGTCATCAGGTACTTTTAATCCCTCCCCTCCACTTT

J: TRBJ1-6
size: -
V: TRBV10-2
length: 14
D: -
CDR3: CATSKEGGNSPLHF
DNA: TGCGCCACCTCCAAAGAAGGGGGAAATTCACCCCTCCACTTT

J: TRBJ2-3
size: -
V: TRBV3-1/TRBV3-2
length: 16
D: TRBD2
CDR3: CASSQGLAGVTDTQYF
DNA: TGTGCCAGCAGCCAAGGACTAGCGGGGGTCACAGATACGCAGTATTTT

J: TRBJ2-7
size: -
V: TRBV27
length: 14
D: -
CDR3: CASSFYRLSSEQYF
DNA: TGTGCCAGCAGTTTCTACAGGCTCTCTTCCGAGCAGTACTTC

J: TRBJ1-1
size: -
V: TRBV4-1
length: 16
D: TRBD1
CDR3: CASSPEYGTVNTEAFF
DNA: TGCGCCAGCAGCCCAGAGTATGGGACAGTGAACACTGAAGCTTTCTTT

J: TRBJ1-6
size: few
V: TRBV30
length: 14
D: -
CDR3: CAWSGHQGGSPLHF
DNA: TGTGCCTGGAGTGGACACCAGGGCGGTTCACCCCTCCACTTT

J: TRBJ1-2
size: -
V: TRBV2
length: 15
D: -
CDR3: CASTLRQVGFYGYTF
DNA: TGTGCCAGCACACTCCGACAGGTCGGCTTCTATGGCTACACCTTC

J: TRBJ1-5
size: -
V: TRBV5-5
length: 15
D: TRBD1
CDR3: CASSIDRGWGQPQHF
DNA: TGTGCCAGCAGCATCGACAGGGGCTGGGGTCAGCCCCAGCATTTT

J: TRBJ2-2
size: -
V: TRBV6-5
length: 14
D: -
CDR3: CANRGTLNTGELFF
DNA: TGTGCCAACAGAGGGACATTGAACACCGGGGAGCTGTTTTTT

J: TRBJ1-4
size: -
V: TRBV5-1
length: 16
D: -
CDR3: CASSLPSGATNEKLFF
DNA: TGCGCCAGCAGCTTACCATCCGGGGCAACTAATGAAAAACTGTTTTTT

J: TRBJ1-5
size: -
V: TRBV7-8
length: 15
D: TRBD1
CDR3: CASSLGTGLGQPQHF
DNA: TGTGCCAGCAGCTTAGGGACAGGGCTGGGCCAGCCCCAGCATTTT

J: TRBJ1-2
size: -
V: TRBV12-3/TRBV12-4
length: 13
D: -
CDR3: CASQQGNNYGYTF
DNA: TGTGCCAGCCAACAGGGAAACAACTATGGCTACACCTTC

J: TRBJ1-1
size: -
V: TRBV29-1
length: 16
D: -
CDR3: CSVEDPWWGPNTEAFF
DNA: TGCAGCGTTGAAGATCCATGGTGGGGCCCGAACACTGAAGCTTTCTTT

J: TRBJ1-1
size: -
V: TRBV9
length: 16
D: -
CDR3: CASSGVTGPGNTEAFF
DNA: TGTGCCAGCAGCGGGGTGACGGGTCCGGGGAACACTGAAGCTTTCTTT

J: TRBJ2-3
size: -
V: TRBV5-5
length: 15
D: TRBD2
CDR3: CASRSGLANTDTQYF
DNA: TGTGCCAGCCGCTCGGGACTAGCAAACACAGATACGCAGTATTTT

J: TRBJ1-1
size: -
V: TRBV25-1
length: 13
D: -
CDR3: CASSESWNTEAFF
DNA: TGTGCCAGCAGTGAGTCCTGGAACACTGAAGCTTTCTTT

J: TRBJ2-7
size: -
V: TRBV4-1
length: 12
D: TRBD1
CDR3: CASSQLSGQKVF
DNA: TGCGCCAGCAGCCAACTCTCGGGACAGAAAGTCTTC

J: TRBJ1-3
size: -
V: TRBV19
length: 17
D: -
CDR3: CASSAPRVGRSGNTIYF
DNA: TGTGCCAGTAGTGCCCCCCGGGTGGGTCGATCCGGAAACACCATATATTTT

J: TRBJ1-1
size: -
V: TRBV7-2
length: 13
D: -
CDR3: CASSFSQDTEAFF
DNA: TGTGCCAGCAGCTTTTCCCAGGACACTGAAGCTTTCTTT

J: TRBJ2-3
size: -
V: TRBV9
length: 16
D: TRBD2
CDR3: CASSGSGGFSTDTQYF
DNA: TGTGCCAGCAGCGGTAGCGGGGGGTTTAGCACAGATACGCAGTATTTT

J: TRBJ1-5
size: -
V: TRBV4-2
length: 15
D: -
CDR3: CASSQDTGSWQPQHF
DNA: TGTGCCAGCAGCCAAGATACAGGGAGTTGGCAGCCCCAGCATTTT

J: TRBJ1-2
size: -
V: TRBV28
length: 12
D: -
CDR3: CASREPGYGYTF
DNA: TGTGCCAGCAGAGAACCGGGCTATGGCTACACCTTC

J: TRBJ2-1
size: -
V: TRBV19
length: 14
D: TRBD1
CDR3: CASRRGGLYNEQFF
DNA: TGTGCCAGTAGGCGAGGGGGCCTATACAATGAGCAGTTCTTC

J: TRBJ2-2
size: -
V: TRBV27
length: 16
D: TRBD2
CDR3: CASSEPGGPNTGELFF
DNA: TGTGCCAGCAGTGAACCGGGGGGGCCGAACACCGGGGAGCTGTTTTTT

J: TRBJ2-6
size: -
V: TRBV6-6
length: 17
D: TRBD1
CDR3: CASSPLEGGPGANVLTF
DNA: TGTGCCAGCAGTCCCCTGGAAGGGGGCCCTGGGGCCAACGTCCTGACTTTC